Each of the 21 T cell receptor beta chains below was sequenced from the same sample in a study of CD8 T cells in Susac syndrome. Random-hexamer reverse transcription was applied to about 0.45 to 1 ug RNA. MiXCR, applied by TCRdb to the immunoSEQ multiplex PCR reads, yields one record per CDR3 protein. The profile covers about 150,000 distinct CDR3 sequences, with about 96% appearing a single time and around 0.12% taken by the ten largest. The sequenced sample consisted of CD4+ T cells from PBMCs. These receptors came from a human donor with Susac syndrome.

The rearrangement links TRBV5-1 to TRBJ2-1; D gene unclear. The CDR3 spans 16 residues. Trimming stripped 3 bases from V and 3 bases from J, with 16 bases between. Germline CDR1 is SGHRS and CDR2 is YFSETQ. Written as DNA, the CDR3 is TGCGCCAGCAGCTCGGGCGGCGCCAATCTCTACAATGAGCAGTTCTTC. Amino acids: CASSSGGANLYNEQFF.

The rearrangement uses TRBV5-1 and TRBJ1-5; D ambiguous. The CDR3 covers 13 residues. Germline loops: CDR1 SGHRS, CDR2 YFSETQ. The ends were cut back, 2 bases at V and 3 bases at J, with 6 bases in the middle. The CDR3 loop is CASSFGNNQPQHF. Written as DNA, the CDR3 is TGCGCCAGCAGCTTTGGGAACAATCAGCCCCAGCATTTT.

Only one count was recorded for this clonotype. The chain combines TRBV20-1 with TRBJ2-3; 9 positions agree with TRBD1. This CDR3 has 14 amino acids. J was trimmed by 5 bases and V by 5 bases; bases with no gene match: 8. Germline lookup yields CDR1 DFQATT and CDR2 SNEGSKA (reference sequence). This CDR3 is CSAPGQGEVDTQYF. The CDR3 bases are TGCAGTGCTCCGGGACAGGGAGAAGTAGATACGCAGTATTTT.

This clonotype came up once. V and J are TRBV5-1 and TRBJ2-2, with TRBD2 matching 9 bases. CDR3 size: 17 residues. V shed 3 bases, J shed 2 bases, and the junction held 8 bases outside the gene matches. Per the germline V gene, CDR1 is SGHRS and CDR2 is YFSETQ. CDR3 DNA: TGCGCCAGCAGCTCAGGGACCGGGACTAGCAACACCGGGGAGCTGTTTTTT. Residues: CASSSGTGTSNTGELFF.

The V call is TRBV19, the J call TRBJ1-5; a weak D match, TRBD1 (6 bases). Trimming removed 6 bases at V and 3 bases at J, with 15 bases between. There are 15 residues in the CDR3. Per germline, CDR1 LNHDA and CDR2 SQIVND (reference sequence). The CDR3: CASRPPQGDNQPQHF. DNA for the CDR3: TGTGCCAGTAGGCCCCCACAGGGTGACAATCAGCCCCAGCATTTT.

The chain employs TRBV3-1 and TRBJ2-6, with D perhaps TRBD2 (5 bases). V gave up 5 bases and J gave up 2 bases, with 10 bases separating them. In germline, CDR1 is LGHDT, CDR2 YNNKEL (reference sequence). The CDR3 runs to 15 residues. The DNA for the CDR3 is TGTGCCAGCAGCTTCCGGGAACCTGGGGCCAACGTCCTGACTTTC. This codes for CASSFREPGANVLTF.

The V and J genes are TRBV3-1 and TRBJ1-1; D possibly corresponds to TRBD1 (6 bases). CDR1 LGHDT and CDR2 YNNKEL come from the germline V gene (reference sequence). With 2 bases removed from V and 5 bases from J, the gap between germline ends came to 15 bases. This CDR3 is 15 amino acids long. The CDR3 coding sequence is TGTGCCAGCAGCCAACTCCACGGGGGCCGAACTGAAGCTTTCTTT. Its translation is CASSQLHGGRTEAFF.

V and J are TRBV7-3 and TRBJ2-3; perhaps TRBD2 as D (5 bases). This CDR3 is built from 16 residues. V lost 5 bases, J lost 0 bases, and 15 bases lay in between. Germline loops: CDR1 SGHTA, CDR2 FQGTGA. The CDR3 region has the DNA TGTGCCAGCAGCCCTACTAGTTCGGTCAGCACAGATACGCAGTATTTT. Residues: CASSPTSSVSTDTQYF.

V and J are TRBV5-4 and TRBJ2-3, with 9 bases matching TRBD2. V lost 2 bases to trimming and J lost 13 bases; unmatched junction nucleotides: 8. The CDR3 loop spans 13 amino acids. CDR1 SGHNT and CDR2 YYREEE come from the germline V gene (reference sequence). Written as DNA, the CDR3 is TGTGCCAGCAGCTTCTCTAGCGGGGAACTTGAGTATTTT. Amino acid sequence: CASSFSSGELEYF.

The chain joins TRBV29-1 to TRBJ2-1; tentative D call: TRBD1 (6 bases). From germline, CDR1 is SQVTM and CDR2 ANQGSEA. The CDR3 length is 14 residues. Trimming cost V 3 bases and J 2 bases, with 11 bases left between them. Here the CDR3 DNA reads TGCAGCGTTGAGGTTAACAGGGCCTACAATGAGCAGTTCTTC. Translating gives CSVEVNRAYNEQFF.

The CDR3 here is CATSREAGVGGYTF. Here the CDR3 DNA reads TGTGCCACCAGCAGAGAAGCAGGGGTGGGCGGCTACACCTTC. The V call is TRBV15, the J call TRBJ1-2, with D possibly TRBD1 on 6 matching bases. The CDR3 contains 14 residues. Germline V gene data show CDR1 as LNHNV and CDR2 as YYDKDF (reference sequence). Trimming stripped 0 bases from V and 8 bases from J, with 13 bases between.

In nucleotides, the CDR3 is TGTGCCAGCAGTTTAGACAGGGGCTACACCTTC. The encoded protein is CASSLDRGYTF. This chain joins TRBV28 and TRBJ1-2; TRBD1 is a possible D gene (6 bases). This CDR3 spans 11 amino acids. V lost 2 bases to trimming and J lost 8 bases, with 6 bases between them. In germline, CDR1 is MDHEN, CDR2 SYDVKM.

This chain connects TRBV6-6 to TRBJ1-2; D is uncertain. This CDR3 region has 14 residues. The V end lost 0 bases, the J end lost 7 bases, and 12 bases lay between the germline ends. Looked up from germline, CDR1 is MNHNY and CDR2 is SVGAGI (reference sequence). CDR3 in amino acids: CASSYSGQESGYTF. Here the CDR3 DNA reads TGTGCCAGCAGTTACTCAGGCCAGGAGAGTGGCTACACCTTC.

The rearrangement uses TRBV6-5 and TRBJ2-2, with a possible D match to TRBD2 (6 bases). Germline CDR1 is MNHEY and CDR2 is SVGAGI. Trimming removed 11 bases from V and 8 bases from J, with 15 bases in between. CDR3 length: 12 amino acids. CDR3 coding DNA: TGTGCCGTGGGGGACTCAGGAGGGGAGCTGTTTTTT. Translated: CAVGDSGGELFF.

The genes are TRBV9 and TRBJ1-1; 7 bases align to TRBD1. CDR1 is SGDLS and CDR2 is YYNGEE in the germline V gene. This CDR3 comprises 13 residues. The trim removed 2 bases at V and 3 bases at J, leaving 1 base unmatched. The CDR3 reads CASSVQGDTEAFF. In DNA, the CDR3 is TGTGCCAGCAGCGTCCAGGGGGACACTGAAGCTTTCTTT.

This chain uses TRBV11-2 with TRBJ2-3; TRBD2 matches at 9 bases. The CDR3 consists of 15 residues. Germline V gene sequence: CDR1 SGHAT, CDR2 FQNNGV. V was clipped by 5 bases and J by 2 bases; unmatched bases: 5. CDR3 residues: CASSVSGGSTDTQYF. CDR3 coding DNA: TGTGCCAGCAGCGTCAGCGGGGGGTCCACAGATACGCAGTATTTT.

This rearrangement joins TRBV30 to TRBJ2-1; 10 bases fit TRBD2. V was pared by 7 bases and J by 5 bases, with 5 bases of the junction left unmatched. Germline loops: CDR1 GTSNPN, CDR2 SVGIG (reference sequence). The CDR3 covers 13 residues. The CDR3 nucleotides are TGTGCCTCGGAGCGGGAGGGACACAATGAGCAGTTCTTC. Its translation: CASEREGHNEQFF.

The chain employs TRBV7-9 and TRBJ2-4; no definite D call. The length of the CDR3 is 16 residues. In germline, CDR1 is SEHNR, CDR2 FQNEAQ (reference sequence). V gave up 2 bases and J gave up 5 bases, with 16 bases separating them. The CDR3 coding sequence is TGTGCCAGCAGCTTAAGGGTAGGAGAGGTGGAAAACATTCAGTACTTC. This encodes CASSLRVGEVENIQYF.

The chain recombines TRBV7-6 with TRBJ2-7; 7 nucleotides agree with TRBD2. The V and J ends lost 1 base and 2 bases, in that order; junction bases with no gene match: 5. Looked up from germline, CDR1 is SGHVS and CDR2 is FNYEAQ. The CDR3 has 15 amino acids. The CDR3: CASSLESAGAYEQYF. CDR3 nucleotides: TGTGCCAGCAGCTTAGAGTCCGCGGGGGCCTACGAGCAGTACTTC.

The gene calls are TRBV4-3 and TRBJ1-1; D unresolved. CDR3 length equals 16 residues. Between the trimmed V and J ends, which lost 0 bases and 3 bases, there was a span of 14 bases. From germline, CDR1 is LGHNA and CDR2 YSLEER. This CDR3 is CASSQDLGGPYTEAFF. The CDR3, as DNA: TGCGCCAGCAGCCAAGATCTTGGCGGGCCCTACACTGAAGCTTTCTTT.

This chain uses TRBV20-1 with TRBJ1-1; D is uncertain. V lost 1 base to trimming and J lost 5 bases, with 8 bases between them. Germline V CDR1 and CDR2: DFQATT, SNEGSKA (reference sequence). The CDR3 has 12 amino acids. CDR3 sequence reads: CSARGQRTEAFF. CDR3 nucleotides: TGCAGTGCTAGAGGGCAGAGAACTGAAGCTTTCTTT.